The 27 T cell receptor beta chains below come from one sample, sequenced in a study of blood T cell repertoires in COVID-19. Generated by immunoSEQ multiplex PCR, the TCRdb table keeps only in-frame clones and is missing some. The sample contains around 150,000 clones, roughly 88% of which appear only once. What was sequenced was PBMCs or T cells enriched from blood (not recorded which). Receptor source: a man aged 65-85 years who had been exposed to COVID-19.

The rearrangement uses TRBV19 and TRBJ2-1; a possible D gene is TRBD1 (6 bases). Germline values: CDR1 LNHDA, CDR2 SQIVND (reference sequence). Trimming removed 6 bases from V and 7 bases from J, with 16 bases in between. The CDR3 extends over 14 amino acids. The CDR3 region is CASSLRRGWNEQFF. In nucleotides, the CDR3 is TGTGCCAGTAGCTTGCGAAGGGGGTGGAATGAGCAGTTCTTC. Combining the CDR3 with reference TRBV19 and TRBJ2-1 gives the whole variable domain DGGITQSPKYLFRKEGQNVTLSCEQNLNHDAMYWYRQDPGQGLRLIYYSQIVNDFQKGDIAEGYSVSREKKESFPLTVTSAQKNPTAFYLCASSLRRGWNEQFFGPGTRLTVL.

This chain connects TRBV5-6 to TRBJ2-2; D might be TRBD2 (6 bases). The CDR3 covers 18 residues. Germline CDR1 SGHDT, CDR2 YYEEEE. V shed 3 bases and J shed 6 bases, with 24 bases lying between them. In DNA form, the CDR3 reads TGTGCCAGCAGCTCCAGCCTGACCGCCCGATCGGGGGCCGGGGAGCTGTTTTTT. This gives the protein CASSSSLTARSGAGELFF.

V and J are TRBV5-6 and TRBJ1-1; tentatively, D is TRBD1 (5 bases). The V end lost 3 bases, the J end lost 4 bases, and 13 bases lay between the germline ends. Germline V CDR1 and CDR2: SGHDT, YYEEEE. The CDR3 covers 14 residues. The CDR3 nucleotides are TGTGCCAGCAGCTACGGACAAACAGGCACTGAAGCTTTCTTT. Its protein product is CASSYGQTGTEAFF.

As concerns this clone: A read error may account for a junction end that differs from germline. The CDR3 DNA follows: TGTGCCAGCTCACCACCTTCTAACGAAAAACTGTTTTTT. This translates into CASSPPSNEKLFF. This chain connects TRBV18 to TRBJ1-4, with D hard to call. Per the germline V gene, CDR1 is KGHSH and CDR2 is LQKENI. The CDR3 covers 13 residues.

The chain employs TRBV6-2 or TRBV6-3 and TRBJ2-5; TRBD1 matches 7 bases. The CDR3 is made up of 15 amino acids. Germline loops: CDR1 MNHEY, CDR2 SVGEGT. V was clipped by 5 bases and J by 5 bases; unmatched bases: 11. The CDR3, as DNA: TGTGCCAGCAGTCCATCGACAGGGTTTCGGGAGACCCAGTACTTC. Amino acid sequence: CASSPSTGFRETQYF.

V and J are TRBV28 and TRBJ1-2, with 8 bases identical to TRBD1. This CDR3 is 12 amino acids long. J gave up 8 bases and V 6 bases, and 5 bases lay outside the gene matches. The germline gives CDR1 MDHEN, CDR2 SYDVKM. The CDR3 is CASRSGGKGYTF. The CDR3 DNA is TGTGCCAGCAGGTCAGGGGGCAAAGGCTACACCTTC.

J is TRBJ2-1 and V is TRBV18; 14 nucleotides align to TRBD2. Per germline, CDR1 KGHSH and CDR2 LQKENI. The CDR3 runs 15 residues. Trimming took 3 bases from V and 10 from J; bases not matched to a gene: 5. CDR3 nucleotide sequence: TGTGCCAGCTCACCGGGACTAGCGGGAGCTAGGGAGCAGTTCTTC. Its translation: CASSPGLAGAREQFF. Looking up the rest from reference TRBV18 and TRBJ2-1 gives the full variable domain: NAGVMQNPRHLVRRRGQEARLRCSPMKGHSHVYWYRQLPEEGLKFMVYLQKENIIDESGMPKERFSAEFPKEGPSILRIQQVVRGDSAAYFCASSPGLAGAREQFFGPGTRLTVL.

The chain is built from TRBV11-2 and TRBJ1-1; possible D gene TRBD1, 5 bases. Germline CDR1 reads SGHAT; CDR2 reads FQNNGV. This CDR3 spans 15 amino acids. With 0 bases removed from V and 5 bases from J, the gap between germline ends came to 13 bases. The CDR3 spells CASSLDRRRGTEAFF. The CDR3, as DNA: TGTGCCAGCAGCTTAGATAGGAGGAGGGGAACTGAAGCTTTCTTT.

This chain links TRBV19 with TRBJ2-3, with 7 bases that match TRBD2. The CDR3 contains 15 residues. Germline V gene lookup returns CDR1 LNHDA and CDR2 SQIVND (reference sequence). Losses at the gene ends were 8 bases for V and 6 bases for J; bases not matched to a gene: 14. The CDR3 region has the DNA TGTGCCAGTGCGTCGGGAGCGGGAAATCTGGATACGCAGTATTTT. Its protein product is CASASGAGNLDTQYF.

The V and J genes are TRBV6-5 and TRBJ2-2; D gene unclear. Between the trimmed V and J ends, which lost 6 bases and 1 base, there was a span of 12 bases. The V gene's germline CDR1 is MNHEY and CDR2 SVGAGI. This CDR3 has 15 amino acids. The CDR3 region is CASRSQLLNTGELFF. In DNA form, the CDR3 reads TGTGCCAGCAGATCACAGTTATTGAACACCGGGGAGCTGTTTTTT.

The chain couples TRBV19 to TRBJ1-1; possible D gene TRBD1, 6 bases. V was trimmed by 3 bases and J by 0 bases, leaving 11 bases between them. CDR1 is LNHDA, CDR2 SQIVND, per germline (reference sequence). The CDR3 contains 15 residues. The CDR3 loop is CASSMGHVMNTEAFF. DNA of the CDR3: TGTGCCAGTAGTATGGGACACGTCATGAACACTGAAGCTTTCTTT.

J is TRBJ2-2 and V is TRBV5-6, with 10 bases aligning to TRBD2. Germline trimming cut 0 bases from V and 5 bases from J; bases unmatched to any gene: 4. From germline, CDR1 is SGHDT and CDR2 YYEEEE. CDR3 length: 16 residues. CDR3 sequence (DNA): TGTGCCAGCAGCTTGGGTAGCGGGAGGAAAACCGGGGAGCTGTTTTTT. Residues: CASSLGSGRKTGELFF.

V gene TRBV7-9 combines with J gene TRBJ2-5; D is perhaps TRBD2 (7 bases). V was clipped by 10 bases and J by 14 bases, with 20 bases between them. Germline assignment: CDR1 SEHNR and CDR2 FQNEAQ (reference sequence). The CDR3 length is 11 residues. CDR3: CATGQQGGFYF. For the CDR3, the DNA is TGTGCCACAGGTCAACAGGGAGGGTTTTACTTC.

The V gene is TRBV9, the J gene TRBJ1-4; TRBD1 might be the D (6 bases). Germline assignment: CDR1 SGDLS and CDR2 YYNGEE. Trimming took 1 base from V and 3 from J, leaving 10 bases between them. The CDR3 is 15 residues long. CDR3 coding DNA: TGTGCCAGCAGCGTAACAGGGATCGCTAATGAAAAACTGTTTTTT. Its protein is CASSVTGIANEKLFF.

The chain recombines TRBV3-1 (or the pseudogene TRBV3-2) with TRBJ2-7; possible D gene TRBD1, 7 bases. This CDR3 region has 20 residues. Germline CDR1 and CDR2: LGHDT and YNNKEL (reference sequence). The V gene lost 4 bases and the J gene lost 0 bases, with 28 bases spanning the gap. DNA of the CDR3: TGTGCCAGCAGCCTCGCCCTAGGGGGCGTTCGGGGAGGAAGCTCCTACGAGCAGTACTTC. It encodes CASSLALGGVRGGSSYEQYF.

The chain combines TRBV7-2 with TRBJ1-4, with a possible D match to TRBD1 (6 bases). Germline values: CDR1 SGHTA, CDR2 FQGNSA. The CDR3 runs 15 residues. Trimming left V 5 bases short and J 0 bases short, with 10 bases between. As DNA, the CDR3 is TGTGCCAGCAGCACCCGACAGGCAACTAATGAAAAACTGTTTTTT. This codes for CASSTRQATNEKLFF.

This rearrangement joins TRBV7-8 to TRBJ1-2, with TRBD1 identical over 9 bases. Unmatched junction bases numbered 9, after V lost 0 bases and J lost 7 bases. CDR3 length: 16 residues. In germline, CDR1 is SGHVS, CDR2 FQNEAQ. The CDR3 loop reads CASSLALTGQGSGYTF. CDR3 DNA: TGTGCCAGCAGCTTAGCGCTCACGGGACAGGGCTCTGGCTACACCTTC. Full variable domain (outside the CDR3, taken from reference TRBV7-8 and TRBJ1-2): GAGVSQSPRYKVAKRGQDVALRCDPISGHVSLFWYQQALGQGPEFLTYFQNEAQLDKSGLPSDRFFAERPEGSVSTLKIQRTQQEDSAVYLCASSLALTGQGSGYTFGSGTRLTVV.

This chain links TRBV4-1 with TRBJ1-4; no clear D gene. Germline V CDR1 and CDR2: MGHRA, YSYEKL. Trimming stripped 1 base from V and 5 bases from J, with 5 bases between. The CDR3 loop spans 13 amino acids. The CDR3 region is CASSQGPNEKLFF. The CDR3 nucleotides are TGCGCCAGCAGCCAAGGGCCCAATGAAAAACTGTTTTTT.

This clone appeared once. The chain joins TRBV3-1 (or the pseudogene TRBV3-2) to TRBJ2-5; 8 bases match TRBD2. Germline-derived CDR1 and CDR2 are LGHDT and YNNKEL (reference sequence). With 4 bases clipped from V and 3 bases from J, the junction kept 7 bases outside the gene matches. The CDR3 has 15 residues. CDR3 protein: CASSPHSGTKETQYF. CDR3 DNA sequence: TGTGCCAGCAGCCCACATAGCGGGACCAAAGAGACCCAGTACTTC.

The chain carries TRBV15 and TRBJ2-2, with 10 positions matching TRBD2. V was clipped by 6 bases and J by 5 bases; unmatched bases: 3. CDR1 LNHNV and CDR2 YYDKDF come from the germline V gene (reference sequence). The CDR3 sequence is 14 residues long. CDR3 nucleotide sequence: TGTGCCACCAGAAGCGGGAGGGCAACCGGGGAGCTGTTTTTT. Amino acid sequence: CATRSGRATGELFF.

The genes are TRBV28 and TRBJ1-4; 7 bases are shared with TRBD1. J was trimmed by 7 bases and V by 5 bases; bases with no gene match: 7. Germline V gene sequence: CDR1 MDHEN, CDR2 SYDVKM. This CDR3 has 14 amino acids. The CDR3: CASSPTGWSEKLFF. The CDR3 DNA is TGTGCCAGCAGTCCGACAGGGTGGAGTGAAAAACTGTTTTTT.

The chain joins TRBV30 to TRBJ1-5; weak D call: TRBD1 (6 bases). Trimming took off 2 bases at V and 7 bases at J, with 15 bases between the two ends. CDR3 size: 14 residues. The germline V gene has CDR1 GTSNPN and CDR2 SVGIG (reference sequence). The CDR3 coding sequence is TGTGCCTGGAGTCATCACAGGGAAGAACAGCCCCAGCATTTT. This gives the protein CAWSHHREEQPQHF.

The chain carries TRBV6-5 and TRBJ2-7; 10 nucleotides agree with TRBD1. The V and J ends lost 7 bases and 7 bases, in that order; junction bases with no gene match: 10. Germline CDR1 and CDR2: MNHEY and SVGAGI. This CDR3 is 14 amino acids long. The CDR3 nucleotides are TGTGCCAGCAAAGGGGACAGGGGCCGTAGGGAGCAGTACTTC. It is translated as CASKGDRGRREQYF.

V and J are TRBV2 and TRBJ2-2, with TRBD1 matching over 11 bases. The CDR3 length is 14 residues. The J segment lost 8 bases and the V segment lost 6 bases, leaving 5 bases of the junction unmatched. Germline CDR1 and CDR2: SNHLY and FYNNEI. The CDR3 bases are TGTGCCAGCAGCCGGGACAGGGGGTCAGGGGAGCTGTTTTTT. It codes for CASSRDRGSGELFF. Complete variable domain (other parts from reference TRBV2 and TRBJ2-2): EPEVTQTPSHQVTQMGQEVILRCVPISNHLYFYWYRQILGQKVEFLVSFYNNEISEKSEIFDDQFSVERPDGSNFTLKIRSTKLEDSAMYFCASSRDRGSGELFFGEGSRLTVL.

V is TRBV5-1 and J is TRBJ1-1, with 8 bases that match TRBD1. V shed 2 bases, J shed 3 bases, and the junction held 9 bases outside the gene matches. CDR3 size: 16 residues. CDR1 is SGHRS and CDR2 is YFSETQ in the germline V gene. The CDR3 DNA sequence: TGCGCCAGCAGCTTTTTGCCGACAGGGGTATACACTGAAGCTTTCTTT. Protein: CASSFLPTGVYTEAFF.

The chain joins TRBV6-5 to TRBJ2-7, with 8 bases aligning to TRBD1. The CDR3 has 15 amino acids. With V trimmed by 5 bases and J by 0 bases, 6 bases remained unmatched. The germline V gene encodes CDR1 MNHEY and CDR2 SVGAGI. CDR3: CASSKPGQASYEQYF. In DNA, the CDR3 is TGTGCCAGCAGTAAACCGGGACAGGCCTCCTACGAGCAGTACTTC.

V is TRBV5-1 and J is TRBJ2-3; 7 bases are shared with TRBD2. CDR3 length: 17 amino acids. Trimming cost V 2 bases and J 5 bases; bases outside gene matches: 14. Germline assignment: CDR1 SGHRS and CDR2 YFSETQ. CDR3 amino acids: CASSLYTSEGGVDTQYF. CDR3 nucleotide sequence: TGCGCCAGCAGCTTATATACTAGCGAGGGTGGAGTAGATACGCAGTATTTT.